This TCR beta chain was captured in a study of T cell responses to AZD1222 COVID-19 vaccine. The study, taken as a whole, reports: The breadth and depth of Spike-specific TCRs increased once two AZD1222 doses had been given.

This CDR3 spans 13 amino acids. Trimming took 5 bases from V and 0 from J, leaving 7 bases between them. From germline, CDR1 is SEHNR and CDR2 FQNEAQ (reference sequence). Assay: immunoSEQ multiplex PCR; the TCRdb copy retains only in-frame clones and omits some. In the table there are 170,000 or so clones, 75% to 95% of which are singletons. Concerning this clone: Its antigen is unknown.

The clonotype was recovered from an adult in good health. Sample: peripheral blood, taken on day 0 of AZD1222 vaccination. This chain uses TRBV7-9 with TRBJ1-1; unclear D gene. The CDR3 DNA reads TGTGCCAGCAGCCCATATATGAACACTGAAGCTTTCTTT. Translation: CASSPYMNTEAFF.